Each of the 27 T cell receptor beta chains below was sequenced from the same sample in a study of cytomegalovirus exposure and HLA in healthy donors. The data were produced by immunoSEQ multiplex PCR, yet TCRdb's version contains in-frame clones alone and is incomplete. The sample carries roughly 140,000 clones, about 90% recorded once. The sample taken for sequencing was PBMCs. The origin of the receptors is a woman younger than 30 in good health and CMV-seropositive.

The chain couples TRBV10-3 to TRBJ2-1; 8 bases agree with TRBD2. With V trimmed by 0 bases and J by 3 bases, 10 bases remained unmatched. Germline V CDR1 and CDR2: ENHRY, SYGVKD. The CDR3 spans 18 residues. CDR3 DNA: TGTGCCATCAGTGAGTCGACTCCGCCCAGCGGGGGCTACAATGAGCAGTTCTTC. It codes for CAISESTPPSGGYNEQFF.

This chain links TRBV27 with TRBJ1-1; no firm D call. The CDR3 sequence is 14 residues long. Trimming removed 5 bases at V and 2 bases at J, with 12 bases between. Germline V gene sequence: CDR1 MNHEY, CDR2 SMNVEV (reference sequence). The CDR3 protein is CASSLRAENTEAFF. The CDR3 DNA follows: TGTGCCAGCAGTCTAAGAGCCGAAAACACTGAAGCTTTCTTT.

J is TRBJ2-3 and V is TRBV4-1, with 10 nucleotides matching TRBD2. CDR1 and CDR2 from the germline V gene are MGHRA and YSYEKL. The CDR3 spans 18 residues. V shed 2 bases and J 1 base; nucleotides not matched to a gene: 9. The CDR3 is CASSQLASGGFGTDTQYF. CDR3 nucleotide sequence: TGCGCCAGCAGCCAATTGGCTAGCGGGGGTTTTGGCACAGATACGCAGTATTTT.

CDR3 sequence: CASSEGQGTYGYTF. CDR3 nucleotide sequence: TGTGCCAGCAGCGAGGGACAGGGAACCTATGGCTACACCTTC. The genes are TRBV7-2 and TRBJ1-2; 9 nucleotides align to TRBD1. The CDR3 consists of 14 residues. V lost 5 bases and J lost 4; bases outside the gene matches: 5. CDR1 and CDR2 (germline): SGHTA, FQGNSA.

This chain joins TRBV28 and TRBJ1-2, with unresolved D. CDR3 length equals 11 residues. CDR1 and CDR2 (germline): MDHEN, SYDVKM. The CDR3 loop reads CAAAEGYGYTF. The CDR3 DNA is TGTGCAGCGGCGGAGGGCTATGGCTACACCTTC.

This chain uses TRBV5-1 with TRBJ2-6, with a tentative D call TRBD2 (6 bases). Germline CDR1 is SGHRS and CDR2 is YFSETQ. Trimming took 2 bases from V and 0 from J, leaving 9 bases between them. CDR3 size: 16 residues. The DNA for the CDR3 is TGCGCCAGCAGCTTCGACGGGAGCTCTGGGGCCAACGTCCTGACTTTC. Translated, it gives CASSFDGSSGANVLTF.

The chain has TRBV18 and TRBJ2-3; no firm D call. Trimming removed 4 bases from V and 2 bases from J, with 4 bases in between. The CDR3 has 12 amino acids. Germline V gene sequence: CDR1 KGHSH, CDR2 LQKENI. CDR3: CASSLSTDTQYF. Written as DNA, the CDR3 is TGTGCCAGCTCACTCTCCACAGATACGCAGTATTTT.

The chain couples TRBV30 to TRBJ1-6; D unclear. Trimming took off 0 bases at V and 14 bases at J, with 11 bases between the two ends. Germline CDR1 is GTSNPN and CDR2 is SVGIG (reference sequence). The CDR3 consists of 12 residues. The CDR3: CAWSVPSISLHF. The CDR3 DNA follows: TGTGCCTGGAGTGTGCCCAGTATTTCCCTCCACTTT.

The chain carries TRBV6-5 and TRBJ2-2, with D tentatively TRBD1 (6 bases). Germline CDR1 reads MNHEY; CDR2 reads SVGAGI. The V end lost 6 bases, the J end lost 0 bases, and 11 bases lay between the germline ends. The CDR3 is 15 amino acids. The CDR3 protein is CASSSGTSNTGELFF. Written as DNA, the CDR3 is TGTGCCAGCAGCTCCGGGACATCGAACACCGGGGAGCTGTTTTTT.

The V gene is TRBV7-9, the J gene TRBJ1-5; D gene unclear. V was clipped by 0 bases and J by 6 bases, with 9 bases between them. Germline V gene sequence: CDR1 SEHNR, CDR2 FQNEAQ (reference sequence). There are 14 residues in the CDR3. DNA for the CDR3: TGTGCCAGCAGCTTAGCGGAGGGAGCTCAGCCCCAGCATTTT. Protein sequence: CASSLAEGAQPQHF. Together with reference TRBV7-9 and TRBJ1-5, the CDR3 gives the full variable domain: DTGVSQNPRHKITKRGQNVTFRCDPISEHNRLYWYRQTLGQGPEFLTYFQNEAQLEKSRLLSDRFSAERPKGSFSTLEIQRTEQGDSAMYLCASSLAEGAQPQHFGDGTRLSIL.

This clone showed up just once. The chain recombines TRBV5-5 with TRBJ1-2, with unresolved D. This CDR3 has 13 amino acids. The germline CDR1 and CDR2 sequences are SGHKS and YYEKEE (reference sequence). V shed 0 bases and J shed 6 bases, with 9 bases lying between them. The CDR3 DNA follows: TGTGCCAGCAGCTTGGGAGAAACGAATGGCTACACCTTC. This translates into CASSLGETNGYTF. Full variable domain (remainder filled in from reference TRBV5-5 and TRBJ1-2): DAGVTQSPTHLIKTRGQQVTLRCSPISGHKSVSWYQQVLGQGPQFIFQYYEKEERGRGNFPDRFSARQFPNYSSELNVNALLLGDSALYLCASSLGETNGYTFGSGTRLTVV.

The CDR3 loop reads CASSLGGPIEVNTEAFF. The CDR3, as DNA: TGTGCCAGCAGCTTAGGAGGGCCCATTGAGGTGAACACTGAAGCTTTCTTT. This sequence joins TRBV7-8 and TRBJ1-1, with D uncertain. CDR3 length: 17 residues. V was trimmed by 1 base and J by 0 bases, leaving 15 bases between them. Germline lookup yields CDR1 SGHVS and CDR2 FQNEAQ.

CDR3 DNA: TGTGCCAGCAAAGCGGGAGGGCCGTCCTACGAGCAGTACTTC. It yields the protein CASKAGGPSYEQYF. V gene TRBV27 combines with J gene TRBJ2-7, with TRBD2 matching over 10 bases. The length of the CDR3 is 14 residues. V shed 7 bases, J shed 1 base, and the junction held 4 bases outside the gene matches. Looked up from germline, CDR1 is MNHEY and CDR2 is SMNVEV (reference sequence).

The chain joins TRBV2 to TRBJ1-1; a weak D match, TRBD1 (6 bases). This CDR3 has 13 residues. Germline loops: CDR1 SNHLY, CDR2 FYNNEI. V was cut by 6 bases and J by 6 bases, with 14 bases left in between. The CDR3 DNA reads TGTGCCAGCAGGAGGGACATTTTGTCTGAAGCTTTCTTT. Its protein product is CASRRDILSEAFF.

The chain employs TRBV11-2 and TRBJ2-7; TRBD1 agrees at 7 bases. The CDR3 totals 15 residues. The V gene's germline CDR1 is SGHAT and CDR2 FQNNGV. V dropped 5 bases and J dropped 1; count of bases not matched to a gene: 8. CDR3 sequence reads: CASSERDSPSYEQYF. Written as DNA, the CDR3 is TGTGCCAGCAGCGAACGGGACAGCCCATCCTACGAGCAGTACTTC.

The chain couples TRBV15 to TRBJ1-1; no firm D call. Trimming shortened V by 4 bases and J by 7 bases, and 13 bases separated the two germline ends. This CDR3 region has 13 residues. CDR1 and CDR2 (germline): LNHNV, YYDKDF (reference sequence). For the CDR3, the DNA is TGTGCCACCAGCACCGAGCCGGGAGGTGAAGCTTTCTTT. It is translated as CATSTEPGGEAFF.

J is TRBJ1-2 and V is TRBV5-6; 11 bases fit TRBD1. In germline, CDR1 is SGHDT, CDR2 YYEEEE. The trim removed 6 bases at V and 2 bases at J, leaving 6 bases unmatched. This CDR3 contains 15 residues. In DNA form, the CDR3 reads TGTGCCAGCACTACGGGGACAGGGGGGAACTATGGCTACACCTTC. Its translation is CASTTGTGGNYGYTF.

The gene calls are TRBV28 and TRBJ1-2, with TRBD1 identical over 9 bases. Germline-derived CDR1 and CDR2 are MDHEN and SYDVKM. V shed 4 bases and J 7 bases; nucleotides not matched to a gene: 10. CDR3 length equals 15 residues. CDR3 DNA: TGTGCCAGCAGTTCCCCTCCCGGGACAGGGAGTGGCTACACCTTC. Translated: CASSSPPGTGSGYTF.

This clone was detected only a few times. The chain employs TRBV7-3 and TRBJ2-2, with 10 bases lining up with TRBD2. Germline loops: CDR1 SGHTA, CDR2 FQGTGA. The CDR3 contains 17 residues. After removal of 5 bases from V and 6 bases from J, the junction contained 12 bases not matched to a gene. CDR3 coding DNA: TGTGCCAGCAGCCCAGGGGGGCTAGCGGGAGTGGCCGGGGAGCTGTTTTTT. This codes for CASSPGGLAGVAGELFF. The whole variable domain, remainder taken from reference TRBV7-3 and TRBJ2-2, is GAGVSQTPSNKVTEKGKYVELRCDPISGHTALYWYRQSLGQGPEFLIYFQGTGAADDSGLPNDRFFAVRPEGSVSTLKIQRTERGDSAVYLCASSPGGLAGVAGELFFGEGSRLTVL.

The gene calls are TRBV9 and TRBJ2-7, with 9 bases that match TRBD2. CDR3 size: 14 residues. The ends lost 6 bases at V and 6 bases at J; junction bases unmatched: 10. The germline CDR1 and CDR2 sequences are SGDLS and YYNGEE. The CDR3 here is CASNPSGNSREQYF. The CDR3 DNA reads as TGTGCCAGCAACCCTAGCGGGAACTCGCGCGAGCAGTACTTC.

The rearrangement joins TRBV5-4 to TRBJ1-6; 9 nucleotides agree with TRBD1. The V segment lost 3 bases and the J segment 9 bases; nucleotides outside the gene matches: 10. The CDR3 contains 16 residues. Germline V gene lookup returns CDR1 SGHNT and CDR2 YYREEE (reference sequence). CDR3 nucleotides: TGTGCCAGCAGCTCCAGCCCCGACAGGGGGGTTTCACCCCTCCACTTT. It yields the protein CASSSSPDRGVSPLHF.

The genes are TRBV7-6 and TRBJ1-6, with D unresolved. The CDR3 is made up of 15 amino acids. Trimming cost V 1 base and J 7 bases, with 11 bases left between them. Per germline, CDR1 SGHVS and CDR2 FNYEAQ. The CDR3 protein is CASSLDSGRNSPLHF. DNA of the CDR3: TGTGCCAGCAGCTTAGATTCGGGAAGGAATTCACCCCTCCACTTT. Supplemented by reference TRBV7-6 and TRBJ1-6, the full variable domain reads GAGVSQSPRYKVTKRGQDVALRCDPISGHVSLYWYRQALGQGPEFLTYFNYEAQQDKSGLPNDRFSAERPEGSISTLTIQRTEQRDSAMYRCASSLDSGRNSPLHFGNGTRLTVT.

The genes are TRBV7-9 and TRBJ2-2, with TRBD2 matching over 8 bases. The germline CDR1 and CDR2 sequences are SEHNR and FQNEAQ (reference sequence). CDR3 length: 16 residues. Trimming cost V 7 bases and J 4 bases; bases outside gene matches: 11. CDR3 sequence reads: CASTGGRTPGTGELFF. The CDR3, as DNA: TGTGCCAGCACGGGAGGGAGGACGCCGGGCACCGGGGAGCTGTTTTTT.

This chain connects TRBV7-8 to TRBJ2-7; 8 bases map to TRBD1. Germline V gene lookup returns CDR1 SGHVS and CDR2 FQNEAQ. The CDR3 covers 13 residues. V gave up 6 bases and J gave up 4 bases; unmatched junction bases: 5. CDR3 bases: TGTGCCAGCAGGACCGGGACAGGATACGAGCAGTACTTC. Amino acids: CASRTGTGYEQYF.

About this clone: Sequence at one end of the junction differs from germline and may be a read error. This rearrangement joins TRBV7-7 to TRBJ2-7; TRBD1 aligns across 11 bases. The CDR3 totals 16 residues. Germline V CDR1 and CDR2: SSHAT, FNYEAQ (reference sequence). The CDR3 DNA reads as TGTGCTAGCAGCCTGGGGACGGGACAGGGGGCCTACGAGCAGTACTTC. This translates into CASSLGTGQGAYEQYF.

This chain links TRBV5-1 with TRBJ1-3; D uncertain. The V and J ends lost 4 bases and 0 bases respectively, with 14 bases between them. The CDR3 runs to 16 residues. The germline gives CDR1 SGHRS, CDR2 YFSETQ. CDR3 coding DNA: TGCGCCAGCAGCACGACCTGGGCGAGCTCTGGAAACACCATATATTTT. It encodes CASSTTWASSGNTIYF.

The chain is built from TRBV10-2 and TRBJ2-3, with 12 bases lining up with TRBD2. This CDR3 is 15 amino acids long. Germline V CDR1 and CDR2: WSHSY, SAAADI. With V trimmed by 10 bases and J by 6 bases, 11 bases remained unmatched. The CDR3 sequence: CATNDLAGGTDTQYF. CDR3 DNA sequence: TGCGCCACCAACGACCTAGCGGGAGGGACGGATACGCAGTATTTT.